This entry features one T cell receptor beta chain sequence. The data are from a study of blood T cell repertoires in COVID-19. Generated by immunoSEQ multiplex PCR, the TCRdb table keeps only in-frame clones and is missing some. The data contain roughly 250,000 clones, roughly nine tenths of them seen just once; the ten biggest clones take up approximately 1.3%. Residents of about two dozen US areas, aged roughly 18 to 89 years, made up the participants. The ends were cut back, 5 bases at V and 0 bases at J, with 28 bases in the middle. The CDR3 consists of 20 residues. Germline CDR1 LNHDA, CDR2 SQIVND (reference sequence).

The source of this sequence is a human donor in a cohort exposed to, infected with or recovered from COVID-19 (not recorded which). The donor label of this sample is uncertain. The sequencing sample was made of PBMCs or T cells enriched from blood (not recorded which). The genes are TRBV19 and TRBJ1-2; D remains ambiguous. The CDR3 spells CASSPRTIYSGELANYGYTF. In DNA form, the CDR3 reads TGTGCCAGTAGTCCCCGAACGATCTACAGCGGCGAATTAGCTAACTATGGCTACACCTTC.